The entry that follows covers one T cell receptor (beta chain) sequence. Its antigen is not identified. This sample is drawn from a study of OX40 agonist ivuxolimab in advanced cancers. Background on the study: Ivuxolimab, an agonistic anti-OX40 (CD134) antibody, was given to patients. Having had anti-PD-1, anti-PD-L1 or anti-CTLA-4 therapy before was allowed, and roughly 40% had some. Study results and caveats: Partial responders treated at 0.1-3.0 mg/kg exhibited clonal expansion among the lowest measured. No antigen was identified for the clonally expanded peripheral T cells.

This CDR3 has 15 residues. The J segment lost 0 bases and the V segment lost 4 bases, leaving 4 bases of the junction unmatched. Per germline, CDR1 SGDLS and CDR2 YYNGEE. Clones were read by immunoSEQ multiplex PCR, and TCRdb kept only the in-frame ones, dropping some. Here the sample spans 80,000 to 100,000 clones, about 90% being singletons. The TCR was taken from an adult with an advanced solid tumor such as melanoma, head and neck, liver or kidney cancer. Sequencing was performed on CD4+ or CD8+ T cells sorted from blood, taken in a trial of the OX40 agonist ivuxolimab. The chain has TRBV9 and TRBJ2-1; 7 nucleotides line up with TRBD2. The CDR3 loop reads CASSNSGGSYNEQFF. The DNA for the CDR3 is TGTGCCAGCAGCAATTCGGGGGGCTCCTACAATGAGCAGTTCTTC.